This T cell receptor (beta chain) was sequenced during a study of T cell responses to AZD1222 COVID-19 vaccine. Study-wide findings and caveats: Two AZD1222 administrations were followed by greater Spike-specific TCR breadth and depth. Among AZD1222 vaccinees, only five or six were seropositive at baseline.

This clone was counted once. No antigen is known for it. CDR1 is SGHAT and CDR2 is FQNNGV in the germline V gene. The J segment lost 4 bases and the V segment lost 4 bases, leaving 10 bases of the junction unmatched. The CDR3 runs to 15 residues. Profiled with immunoSEQ multiplex PCR; TCRdb holds only in-frame clones, not every one. The table records some 84,000 clones, around nine tenths of them present only once. The sample consisted of peripheral blood, taken on day 0 of AZD1222 vaccination. The TCR sequence derives from an adult in good health. The gene calls are TRBV11-2 and TRBJ2-7; 7 positions agree with TRBD2. DNA for the CDR3: TGTGCCAGCAGCTCCCTACGCGGGAGCAGGTACGAGCAGTACTTC. This gives the protein CASSSLRGSRYEQYF.